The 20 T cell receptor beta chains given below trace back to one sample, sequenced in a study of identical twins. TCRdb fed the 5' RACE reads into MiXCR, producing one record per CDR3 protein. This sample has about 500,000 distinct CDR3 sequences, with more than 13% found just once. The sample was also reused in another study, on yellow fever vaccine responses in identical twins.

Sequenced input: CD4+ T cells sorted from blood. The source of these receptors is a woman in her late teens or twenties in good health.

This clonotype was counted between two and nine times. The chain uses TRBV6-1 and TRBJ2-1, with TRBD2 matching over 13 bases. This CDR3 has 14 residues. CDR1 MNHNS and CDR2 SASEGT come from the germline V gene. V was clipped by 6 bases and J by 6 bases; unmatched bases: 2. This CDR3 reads CASSGLAGANEQFF. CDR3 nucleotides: TGTGCCAGCAGCGGACTAGCGGGGGCCAATGAGCAGTTCTTC.

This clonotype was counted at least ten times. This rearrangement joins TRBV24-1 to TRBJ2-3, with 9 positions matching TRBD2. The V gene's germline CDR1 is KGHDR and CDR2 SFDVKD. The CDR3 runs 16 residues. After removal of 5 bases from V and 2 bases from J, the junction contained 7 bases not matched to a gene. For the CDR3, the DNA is TGTGCCACCAGTGTCGGAGCGGGAGGTTACACAGATACGCAGTATTTT. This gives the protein CATSVGAGGYTDTQYF.

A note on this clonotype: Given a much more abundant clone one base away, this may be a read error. Written as DNA, the CDR3 is TGTGCCAGCAGTACGGAAGCGAACACCGGGGTGCTGTTTTTT. Translation: CASSTEANTGVLFF. The genes are TRBV6-1 and TRBJ2-2; a possible D gene is TRBD2 (5 bases). The CDR3 is made up of 14 amino acids. Looked up from germline, CDR1 is MNHNS and CDR2 is SASEGT.

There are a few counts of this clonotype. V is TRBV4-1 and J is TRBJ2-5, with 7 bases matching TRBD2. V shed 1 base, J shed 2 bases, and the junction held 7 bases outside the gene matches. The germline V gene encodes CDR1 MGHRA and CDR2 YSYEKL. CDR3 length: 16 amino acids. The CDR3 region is CASSQVGRAGQETQYF. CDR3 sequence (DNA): TGCGCCAGCAGCCAAGTCGGACGAGCGGGACAAGAGACCCAGTACTTC.

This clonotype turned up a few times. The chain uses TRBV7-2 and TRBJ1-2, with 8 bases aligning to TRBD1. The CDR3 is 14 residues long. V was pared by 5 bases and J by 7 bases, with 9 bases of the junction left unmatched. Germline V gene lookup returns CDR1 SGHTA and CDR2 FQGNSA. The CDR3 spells CASSVSQGAAGYTF. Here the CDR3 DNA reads TGTGCCAGCAGCGTGTCCCAGGGGGCCGCTGGCTACACCTTC.

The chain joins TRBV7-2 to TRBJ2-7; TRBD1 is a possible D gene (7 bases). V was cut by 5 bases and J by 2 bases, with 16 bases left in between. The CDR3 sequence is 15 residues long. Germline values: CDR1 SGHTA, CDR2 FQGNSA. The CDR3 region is CASSPSPGGPYEQYF. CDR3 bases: TGTGCCAGCAGCCCCTCCCCAGGGGGGCCCTACGAGCAGTACTTC.

The CDR3 region has the DNA TGTGCCAGCTCATCGAAAAGACAAGAGCAGTACTTC. As protein: CASSSKRQEQYF. The chain recombines TRBV18 with TRBJ2-7; no clear D gene. The CDR3 extends over 12 amino acids. Germline CDR1 reads KGHSH; CDR2 reads LQKENI. V gave up 5 bases and J gave up 7 bases, with 12 bases separating them.

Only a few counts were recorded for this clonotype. The CDR3 nucleotides read TGCAGTGCTAGAGGGACAGGGGGCGACACTGAAGCTTTCTTT. This translates into CSARGTGGDTEAFF. This sequence joins TRBV20-1 and TRBJ1-1, with 11 bases matching TRBD1. Germline values: CDR1 DFQATT, CDR2 SNEGSKA (reference sequence). V lost 1 base and J lost 3; bases outside the gene matches: 1. This CDR3 has 14 amino acids.

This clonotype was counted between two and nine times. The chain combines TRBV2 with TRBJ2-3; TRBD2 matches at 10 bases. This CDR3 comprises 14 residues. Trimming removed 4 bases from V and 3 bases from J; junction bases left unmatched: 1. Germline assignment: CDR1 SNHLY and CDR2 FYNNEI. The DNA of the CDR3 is TGTGCCAGCAGTGGGGGACTAGCGACAGATACGCAGTATTTT. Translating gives CASSGGLATDTQYF.

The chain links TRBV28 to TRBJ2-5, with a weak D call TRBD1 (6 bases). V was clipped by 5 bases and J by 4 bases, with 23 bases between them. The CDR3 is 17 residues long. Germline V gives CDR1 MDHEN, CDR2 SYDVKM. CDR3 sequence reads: CASSPSWGRGLGETQYF. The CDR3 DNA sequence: TGTGCCAGCAGTCCCTCCTGGGGCAGGGGTTTAGGAGAGACCCAGTACTTC.

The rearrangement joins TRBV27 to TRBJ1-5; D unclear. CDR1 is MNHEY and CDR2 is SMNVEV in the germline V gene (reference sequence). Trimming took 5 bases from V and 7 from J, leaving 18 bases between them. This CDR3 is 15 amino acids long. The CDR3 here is CASSAPIPGPQPQHF. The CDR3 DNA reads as TGTGCCAGCAGTGCCCCTATACCGGGCCCCCAGCCCCAGCATTTT.

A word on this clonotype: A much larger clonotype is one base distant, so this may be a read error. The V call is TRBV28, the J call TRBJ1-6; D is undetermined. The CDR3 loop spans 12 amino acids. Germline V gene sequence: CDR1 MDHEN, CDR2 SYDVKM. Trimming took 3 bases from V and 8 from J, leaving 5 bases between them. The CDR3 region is CASSFGDSPLHF. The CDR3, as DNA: TGTGCCAGCAGTTTTGGGGATTCACCCCTCCACTTT. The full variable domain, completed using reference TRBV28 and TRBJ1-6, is DVKVTQSSRYLVKRTGEKVFLECVQDMDHENMFWYRQDPGLGLRLIYFSYDVKMKEKGDIPEGYSVSREKKERFSLILESASTNQTSMYLCASSFGDSPLHFGNGTRLTVT.

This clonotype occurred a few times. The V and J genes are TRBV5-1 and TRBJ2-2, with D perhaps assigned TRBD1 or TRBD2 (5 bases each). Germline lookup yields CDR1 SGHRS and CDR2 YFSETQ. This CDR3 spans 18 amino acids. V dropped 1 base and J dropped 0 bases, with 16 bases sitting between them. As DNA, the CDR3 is TGCGCCAGCAGCTTGTTCTTCAGGGACGGAGCGAACACCGGGGAGCTGTTTTTT. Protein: CASSLFFRDGANTGELFF. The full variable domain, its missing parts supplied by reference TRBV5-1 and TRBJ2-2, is KAGVTQTPRYLIKTRGQQVTLSCSPISGHRSVSWYQQTPGQGLQFLFEYFSETQRNKGNFPGRFSGRQFSNSRSEMNVSTLELGDSALYLCASSLFFRDGANTGELFFGEGSRLTVL.

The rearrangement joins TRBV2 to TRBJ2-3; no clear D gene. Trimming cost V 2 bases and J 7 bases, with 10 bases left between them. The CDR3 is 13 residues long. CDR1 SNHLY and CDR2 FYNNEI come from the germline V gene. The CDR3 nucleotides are TGTGCCAGCAGTGAAAGCTTGGGTCATACGCAGTATTTT. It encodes CASSESLGHTQYF.

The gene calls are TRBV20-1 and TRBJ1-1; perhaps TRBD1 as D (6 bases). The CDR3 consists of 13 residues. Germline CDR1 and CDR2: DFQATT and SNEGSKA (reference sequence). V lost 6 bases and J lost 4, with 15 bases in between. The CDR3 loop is CSASQGYSTEAFF. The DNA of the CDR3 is TGCAGTGCGAGCCAGGGGTATAGCACTGAAGCTTTCTTT.

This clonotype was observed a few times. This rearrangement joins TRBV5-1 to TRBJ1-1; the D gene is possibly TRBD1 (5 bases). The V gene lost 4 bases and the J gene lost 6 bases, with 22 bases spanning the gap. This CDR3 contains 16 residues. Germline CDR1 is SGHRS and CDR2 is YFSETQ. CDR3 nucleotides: TGCGCCAGCAGCCCCGGGGGGGTGGGTAGGACTGCTGAAGCTTTCTTT. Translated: CASSPGGVGRTAEAFF.

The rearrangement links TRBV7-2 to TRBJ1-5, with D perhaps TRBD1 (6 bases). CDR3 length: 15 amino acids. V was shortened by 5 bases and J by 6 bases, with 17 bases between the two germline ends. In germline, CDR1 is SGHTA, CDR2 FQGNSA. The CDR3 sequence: CASSLQGGQSQPQHF. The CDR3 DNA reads TGTGCCAGCAGCCTCCAAGGGGGTCAAAGTCAGCCCCAGCATTTT. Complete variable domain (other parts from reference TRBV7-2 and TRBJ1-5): GAGVSQSPSNKVTEKGKDVELRCDPISGHTALYWYRQSLGQGLEFLIYFQGNSAPDKSGLPSDRFSAERTGGSVSTLTIQRTQQEDSAVYLCASSLQGGQSQPQHFGDGTRLSIL.

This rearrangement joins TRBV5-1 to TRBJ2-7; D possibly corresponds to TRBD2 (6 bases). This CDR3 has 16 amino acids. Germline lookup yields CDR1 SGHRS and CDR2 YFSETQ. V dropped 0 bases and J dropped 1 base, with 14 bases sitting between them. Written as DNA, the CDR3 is TGCGCCAGCAGCTTGGCCATGTCGGGAGTATCCTACGAGCAGTACTTC. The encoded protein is CASSLAMSGVSYEQYF.

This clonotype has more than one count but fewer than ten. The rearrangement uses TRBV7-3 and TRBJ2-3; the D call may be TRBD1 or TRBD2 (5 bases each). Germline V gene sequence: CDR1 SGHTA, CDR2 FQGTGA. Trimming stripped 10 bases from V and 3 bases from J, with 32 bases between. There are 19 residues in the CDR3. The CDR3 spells CAISPHSRISPWGTDTQYF. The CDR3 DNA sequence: TGTGCCATCAGTCCCCATTCCCGGATCTCACCCTGGGGGACAGATACGCAGTATTTT. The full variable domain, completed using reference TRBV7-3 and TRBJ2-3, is GAGVSQTPSNKVTEKGKYVELRCDPISGHTALYWYRQSLGQGPEFLIYFQGTGAADDSGLPNDRFFAVRPEGSVSTLKIQRTERGDSAVYLCAISPHSRISPWGTDTQYFGPGTRLTVL.

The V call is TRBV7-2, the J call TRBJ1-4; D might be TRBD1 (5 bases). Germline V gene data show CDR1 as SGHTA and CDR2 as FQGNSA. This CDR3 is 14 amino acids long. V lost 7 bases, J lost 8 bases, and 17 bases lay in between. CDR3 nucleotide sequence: TGTGCCAGCACCAAGGGACCTGGAGGCGAAAAACTGTTTTTT. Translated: CASTKGPGGEKLFF.